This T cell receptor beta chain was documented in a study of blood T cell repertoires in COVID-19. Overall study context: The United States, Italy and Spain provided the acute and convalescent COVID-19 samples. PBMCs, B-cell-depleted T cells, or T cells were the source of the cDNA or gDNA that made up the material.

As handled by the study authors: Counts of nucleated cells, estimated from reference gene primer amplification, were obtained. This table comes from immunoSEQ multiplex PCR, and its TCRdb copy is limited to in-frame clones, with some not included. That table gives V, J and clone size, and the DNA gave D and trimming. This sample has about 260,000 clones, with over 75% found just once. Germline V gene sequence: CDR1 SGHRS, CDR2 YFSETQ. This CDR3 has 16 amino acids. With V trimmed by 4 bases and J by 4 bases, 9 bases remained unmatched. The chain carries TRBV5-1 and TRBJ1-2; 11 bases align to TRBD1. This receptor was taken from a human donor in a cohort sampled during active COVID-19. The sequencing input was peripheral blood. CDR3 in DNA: TGCGCCAGCAGCAGGACAGGGGGCCTTCCTCGCTATGGCTACACCTTC. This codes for CASSRTGGLPRYGYTF.